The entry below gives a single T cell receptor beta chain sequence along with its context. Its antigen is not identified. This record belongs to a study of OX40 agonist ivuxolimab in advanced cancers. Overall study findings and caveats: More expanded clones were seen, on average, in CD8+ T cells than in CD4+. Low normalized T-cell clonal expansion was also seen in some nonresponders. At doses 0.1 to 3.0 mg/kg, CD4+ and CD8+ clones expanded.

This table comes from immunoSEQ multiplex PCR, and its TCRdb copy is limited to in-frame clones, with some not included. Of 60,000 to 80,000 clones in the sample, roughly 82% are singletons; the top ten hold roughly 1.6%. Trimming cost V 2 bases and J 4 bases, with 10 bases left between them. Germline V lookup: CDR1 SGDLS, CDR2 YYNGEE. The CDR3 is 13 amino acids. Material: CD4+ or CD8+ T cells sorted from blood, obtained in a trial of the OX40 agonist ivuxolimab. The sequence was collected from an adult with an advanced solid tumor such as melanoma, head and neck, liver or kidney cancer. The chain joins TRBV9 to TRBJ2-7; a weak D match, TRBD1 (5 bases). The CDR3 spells CASSVDSYYEQYF. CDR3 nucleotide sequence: TGTGCCAGCAGCGTCGACAGCTATTACGAGCAGTACTTC.